The rows below give T cell receptor beta chains drawn from one sample of a study of T cells in Graves' hyperthyroidism and ophthalmopathy. TCRdb fed the multiplex PCR reads into MiXCR, producing one record per CDR3 protein. The table shows approximately 690,000 distinct CDR3 sequences, with 14% occurring only once. The sequencing sample was made of blood. These receptor sequences come from a woman in her forties or fifties with Graves' ophthalmopathy. CDR3s include the opening cysteine and the closing phenylalanine or tryptophan. A D gene is named only where the DNA matches it firmly. Size values are once, few and many counts, or a class for expanded clones, and some rows have none.

TRBJ2-1	TRBV12-3/TRBV12-4	TRBD2	many	CASSLGRLAGGPLLYNEQFF	TGTGCCAGCAGTTTAGGGCGACTAGCGGGAGGGCCTCTCCTTTACAATGAGCAGTTCTTC
TRBJ2-7	TRBV9	.	.	CASSSGSNYYEQYF	TGTGCCAGCAGCTCCGGGAGTAATTACTACGAGCAGTACTTC
TRBJ2-2	TRBV7-6	TRBD1	few	CASSNRDRDTGELFF	TGTGCCAGCAGCAACCGGGACAGGGACACCGGGGAGCTGTTTTTT
TRBJ2-1	TRBV7-9	.	many	CASRSLPHEQFF	TGTGCCAGCAGGTCTCTCCCCCATGAGCAGTTCTTC
TRBJ2-3	TRBV5-6	TRBD1	.	CASSPWTGETDTQYF	TGTGCCAGCAGCCCCTGGACAGGGGAAACAGATACGCAGTATTTT
TRBJ1-6	TRBV27	.	.	CASYQPGAGYNSPLHF	TGTGCCAGTTACCAGCCGGGGGCAGGTTATAATTCACCCCTCCACTTT
TRBJ1-3	TRBV3-1	.	many	CASSQISGNTIYF	TGTGCCAGCAGCCAAATATCTGGAAACACCATATATTTT
TRBJ2-3	TRBV7-9	TRBD2	.	CASSPIWTSGRALVDTQYF	TGTGCCAGCAGCCCCATCTGGACTAGCGGGAGGGCCTTAGTGGATACGCAGTATTTT
TRBJ1-4	TRBV25-1	.	.	CASSDRETNEKLFF	TGTGCCAGCAGTGACAGGGAGACTAATGAAAAACTGTTTTTT
TRBJ2-1	TRBV5-1	.	many	CASSLTSPGAYNEQFF	TGCGCCAGCAGCCTCACCTCCCCGGGAGCATACAATGAGCAGTTCTTC
TRBJ1-2	TRBV5-1	.	many	CASRDQFTTMDGYTF	TGCGCCAGCAGGGATCAGTTCACTACAATGGATGGCTACACCTTC
TRBJ2-7	TRBV2	.	.	CASKTGGSSYEQYF	TGTGCCAGCAAAACAGGAGGGAGCTCCTACGAGCAGTACTTC